The present TCR beta chain was sequenced within a study of identical twins. Study-wide points: In cord blood, abundant beta clonotypes had fewer insertions; memory showed no trend.

There are many counts of this clonotype. Its antigen is as yet unknown. Germline-derived CDR1 and CDR2 are SQVTM and ANQGSEA. V lost 3 bases, J lost 2 bases, and 8 bases lay in between. The CDR3 has 12 amino acids. MiXCR was run by TCRdb on the 5' RACE reads, yielding one entry per CDR3 protein. The sample has approximately 220,000 distinct CDR3 sequences, approximately 8.3% seen once. This sample was also put to use in a study of yellow fever vaccine responses in identical twins. From that study: It has been reported that, in twins, the vaccine T cell response seemed partly convergent and partly personalized.

V usage is TRBV29-1 and J usage is TRBJ2-7; D call uncertain. Specimen: memory (CD45RO+) T cells sorted from blood. This clonotype originated in a woman between 18 and 29 years old in good health. The CDR3 DNA sequence: TGCAGCGTTGACGCAGGCCCCTACGAGCAGTACTTC. Protein product: CSVDAGPYEQYF.